This TCR beta chain was retrieved from a study of T cell responses to AZD1222 COVID-19 vaccine. Some clones are missing from TCRdb's copy, which holds only in-frame ones; the method was immunoSEQ multiplex PCR. The sample has around 180,000 clones, more than 75% seen once; the top ten hold roughly a quarter. As concerns this clone: Its specificity is not known.

The germline V gene has CDR1 MNHEY and CDR2 SVGAGI. The CDR3 has 14 residues. With 0 bases removed from V and 0 bases from J, the gap between germline ends came to 5 bases. The study's findings and limits: AZD1222 recipients seropositive at baseline numbered only six.

V is TRBV6-5 and J is TRBJ2-5; D not certain. The material was peripheral blood, obtained 28 days after the second AZD1222 dose. This TCR came from an adult who received the AZD1222 COVID-19 vaccine. The CDR3 coding sequence is TGTGCCAGCAGTTACTCCTACTACCAAGAGACCCAGTACTTC. This codes for CASSYSYYQETQYF.